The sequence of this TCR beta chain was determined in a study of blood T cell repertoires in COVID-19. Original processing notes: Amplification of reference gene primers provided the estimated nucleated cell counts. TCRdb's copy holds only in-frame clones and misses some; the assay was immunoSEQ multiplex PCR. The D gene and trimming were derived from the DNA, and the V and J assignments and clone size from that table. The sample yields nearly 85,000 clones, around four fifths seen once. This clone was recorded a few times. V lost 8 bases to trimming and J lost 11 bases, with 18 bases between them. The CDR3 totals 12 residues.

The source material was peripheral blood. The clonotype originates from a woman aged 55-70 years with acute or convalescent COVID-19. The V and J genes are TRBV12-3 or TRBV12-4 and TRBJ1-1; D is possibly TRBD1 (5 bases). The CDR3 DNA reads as TGTGCCAGCCGGCCACAGGAATCCATGGCTTTCTTT. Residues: CASRPQESMAFF.